These T cell receptor beta chains were read from a single sample in a study of blood T cell repertoires in COVID-19. Sequencing used immunoSEQ multiplex PCR; TCRdb keeps in-frame clones, though not all of them. The sample has 190,000 or so clones, around nine tenths seen once. The sample consisted of peripheral blood. These receptor sequences come from a woman between 18 and 29 years old who had recovered from COVID-19. Both conserved end residues are part of each CDR3. Each record gives: J gene, V gene, clone size, D gene, CDR3 DNA, CDR3 protein. The D gene is left open where the match is weak. A clone size is listed for some rows: how often the clone was seen (once, few, many), or a class if it is expanded.

>TRBJ2-5|TRBV5-6|-|-
TGTGCCAGCAGCTTGCCCCCGATGGGGGGTGTAGAGACCCAGTACTTC
CASSLPPMGGVETQYF
>TRBJ1-1|TRBV19|-|TRBD1
TGTGCCAGTAGTATATTCCGGGACAGGGGGCGAGGCACTGAAGCTTTCTTT
CASSIFRDRGRGTEAFF
>TRBJ1-6|TRBV4-1|-|-
TGCGCCAGCAGCCAAGAGGTCGGGGTGGCCCTCCACTTT
CASSQEVGVALHF
>TRBJ2-7|TRBV7-8|-|-
TGTGCCAGCAGCTCTCGACAGGGAGGTAACGAGCAGTACTTC
CASSSRQGGNEQYF
>TRBJ1-4|TRBV18|-|TRBD1
TGTGCCAGCTCATTACAGGGGGAAAAACTGTTTTTT
CASSLQGEKLFF
>TRBJ1-5|TRBV19|-|-
TGTGCCAGTAGTATATCCTGGCTAGGCAATCAGCCCCAGCATTTT
CASSISWLGNQPQHF
>TRBJ2-1|TRBV5-6|-|-
TGTGCCAGCAGCTTCCCCATTGTCGGTGAGCAGTTCTTC
CASSFPIVGEQFF
>TRBJ1-2|TRBV29-1|few|-
TGCAGCGTCACAGGGTGGAGCTATGGCTACACCTTC
CSVTGWSYGYTF
>TRBJ1-1|TRBV4-1|-|-
TGCGCCAGCAAAAAGTTGGTGGCAGGGAGGAATGAAGCTTTCTTT
CASKKLVAGRNEAFF
>TRBJ1-1|TRBV7-6|-|TRBD1
TGTGCCAGCAGCAAAACAGGGGGTATCACTGAAGCTTTCTTT
CASSKTGGITEAFF
>TRBJ1-1|TRBV6-6|once|-
TGTGCCAGCAGTTACTCGGGCGGACTAGAAGCTTTCTTT
CASSYSGGLEAFF
>TRBJ2-5|TRBV5-1|-|TRBD2
TGCGCCAGCTTACGACTAGCGGGGTCTCAAGAGACCCAGTACTTC
CASLRLAGSQETQYF
>TRBJ2-1|TRBV19|-|-
TGTGCCAGTCGGACAGTTAATGAGCAGTTCTTC
CASRTVNEQFF
>TRBJ1-6|TRBV11-1|-|TRBD1
TGTGCCAGCAGCTCGAGCGTTGGGACAGGACGCTCACCCCTCCACTTT
CASSSSVGTGRSPLHF
>TRBJ1-5|TRBV12-3/TRBV12-4|-|-
TGTGCCAGCAGTTTTCGGGGGGATCAGCCCCAGCATTTT
CASSFRGDQPQHF
>TRBJ2-3|TRBV7-7|-|TRBD2
TGTGCCAGCAGCTCGACGCTTAGCGGGGGGGATACGCAGTATTTT
CASSSTLSGGDTQYF
>TRBJ1-4|TRBV7-2|-|TRBD1
TGTGCCAGCAGCTTAGACAGGGGGCGCGAAAAACTGTTTTTT
CASSLDRGREKLFF
>TRBJ2-1|TRBV7-2|-|TRBD2
TGTGCCAGCAGGACCGGAGGAGCGGGAGTGGTTGAGCAGTTCTTC
CASRTGGAGVVEQFF
>TRBJ2-7|TRBV6-5|once|-
TGTGCCAGCAGTTACGAGGCGGGGGCCTCCTACGAGCAGTACTTC
CASSYEAGASYEQYF
>TRBJ1-1|TRBV6-5|-|-
TGTGCCAGCAGTTACTCGAGGGTGGCTGAAGCTTTCTTT
CASSYSRVAEAFF
>TRBJ2-7|TRBV19|once|-
TGTGCCAGTAGTCTGGTTTCGAGCTCCTACGAGCAGTACTTC
CASSLVSSSYEQYF
>TRBJ2-3|TRBV7-2|once|-
TGTGCCAGCAGCCGTGTTGAGTTTAGCAGCACAGATACGCAGTATTTT
CASSRVEFSSTDTQYF
>TRBJ2-3|TRBV9|-|-
TGTGCCAGCAGCGTAGCCGGCACAGATACGCAGTATTTT
CASSVAGTDTQYF
>TRBJ2-7|TRBV5-6|-|TRBD2
TGTGCCAGCAGCTTGGCGGGGGGGCCTTCCTACGAGCAGTACTTC
CASSLAGGPSYEQYF
>TRBJ2-1|TRBV9|-|TRBD2
TGTGCCAGTACTAGCGGGGGCCTCTCCTACAATGAGCAGTTCTTC
CASTSGGLSYNEQFF
>TRBJ2-5|TRBV11-1|-|-
TGTGCCAGCAGCTTCCGTAATGGGGGGTCCCAAGAGACCCAGTACTTC
CASSFRNGGSQETQYF
>TRBJ2-2|TRBV9|-|-
TGTGCCAGCAGCTTTCCACAGGGAAACGGGGAGCTGTTTTTT
CASSFPQGNGELFF
>TRBJ1-6|TRBV9|-|TRBD1
TGTGCCAGCAGCGGACACCGGGACAGCTATAATTCACCCCTCCACTTT
CASSGHRDSYNSPLHF
>TRBJ2-1|TRBV7-3|-|TRBD1
TGTGCCACCTCGAAGACAGGGGGCAATGAGCAGTTCTTC
CATSKTGGNEQFF
>TRBJ1-4|TRBV11-2|-|-
TGTGCCAGCAGCTTAGGAGTTCGGGGTGAAAAACTGTTTTTT
CASSLGVRGEKLFF
>TRBJ1-2|TRBV6-5|few|TRBD1
TGTGCCAGCAGGGGACAGGGATACTATGGCTACACCTTC
CASRGQGYYGYTF
>TRBJ1-1|TRBV6-2/TRBV6-3|-|-
TGTGCCAGCAGTTTTTCAGCCCGGGGGGCTGAAGCTTTCTTT
CASSFSARGAEAFF
>TRBJ2-1|TRBV7-2|-|TRBD2
TGTGCCAGCAGCTTAGCGGGAGGGATTTACAATGAGCAGTTCTTC
CASSLAGGIYNEQFF
>TRBJ2-5|TRBV9|-|TRBD2
TGTGCCAGCAGCGTAGTGGAGCGGGAGGGCCCAGAGACCCAGTACTTC
CASSVVEREGPETQYF
>TRBJ2-3|TRBV11-2|-|TRBD1
TGTGCCAGCAGCTCCGGGACAGGGTTAGATACGCAGTATTTT
CASSSGTGLDTQYF
>TRBJ1-2|TRBV3-1/TRBV3-2|-|TRBD1
TGTGCCAGCAGCAATCCGGACAGGGGGTACTATGGCTACACCTTC
CASSNPDRGYYGYTF
>TRBJ1-6|TRBV4-1|-|-
TGCGCCAGCAGCCTTACAGGTTATAATTCACCCCTCCACTTT
CASSLTGYNSPLHF
>TRBJ2-1|TRBV6-2/TRBV6-3|few|TRBD2
TGTGCCAGCAGTCGACTAGCGGATTACAATGAGCAGTTCTTC
CASSRLADYNEQFF
>TRBJ2-1|TRBV28|-|-
TGTGCCAGCAGCCCTCTACGACTGTACAATGAGCAGTTCTTC
CASSPLRLYNEQFF
>TRBJ2-2|TRBV20-1|-|TRBD2
TGCAGTGCTAGTTCCGCGGGGGGGCAAAATAGGGAGCTGTTTTTT
CSASSAGGQNRELFF
>TRBJ1-5|TRBV7-2|few|-
TGTGCCAGCAGCCGAGAGAATCAGCCCCAGCATTTT
CASSRENQPQHF
>TRBJ2-1|TRBV19|-|TRBD2
TGTGCCAGTAGAATAGCGGGAGGGCGGGACGAGCAGTTCTTC
CASRIAGGRDEQFF
>TRBJ2-3|TRBV5-4|-|TRBD1
TGTGCCAGCAGCACGGGACAGGGGAATAGGAGGGATACGCAGTATTTT
CASSTGQGNRRDTQYF
>TRBJ1-1|TRBV12-3/TRBV12-4|-|TRBD1
TGTGCCAGCAGTCTGACAGGGCCTGAAGCTTTCTTT
CASSLTGPEAFF